This TCR beta chain came from a study of blood T cell repertoires in COVID-19. Study as a whole: The cDNA or gDNA used as material had been derived from T cells, B-cell-depleted T cells, or PBMCs.

Followed longitudinally, the Seattle patients had been enrolled during active infection. This clone has a handful of counts. In the authors' workflow: Amplification with reference gene primers provided the estimates of nucleated cell counts. Sequencing used immunoSEQ multiplex PCR; TCRdb keeps in-frame clones, though not all of them. The DNA was the basis for D and trimming; V, J and clone size are from that table. The sample includes just over 300,000 clones, 85% to 90% seen only once; the top ten take 1.5% to 2%. The V gene end was trimmed by 5 bases and the J gene end by 6 bases; junction bases not matched to a gene: 7. Germline CDR1 and CDR2: MNHEY and SMNVEV (reference sequence). CDR3 length: 13 amino acids.

The sequence was collected from a young woman with COVID-19, enrolled during active disease. The rearrangement joins TRBV27 to TRBJ2-7; TRBD1 agrees at 7 bases. The sequencing input was peripheral blood. The CDR3 nucleotides read TGTGCCAGCAGTGGGACAGTCCATCTCGAGCAGTACTTC. Translation: CASSGTVHLEQYF.